Each of the 3 T cell receptor beta chains below was sequenced from the same sample in a study of T cell changes during pregnancy in multiple sclerosis. Measured with immunoSEQ multiplex PCR; TCRdb has only the in-frame clones, and not every one. The sample consists of tens of thousands of clones, around 90% of them appearing once. Sequenced here: CD4+ T cells from peripheral blood mononuclear cells, sampled in the first trimester of pregnancy. The source of these receptors is a female donor with multiple sclerosis, enrolled in a pregnancy study.

The V gene is TRBV2, the J gene TRBJ1-2; a weak D match, TRBD1 (5 bases). CDR1 is SNHLY and CDR2 is FYNNEI in the germline V gene. The CDR3 has 14 amino acids. Trimming pared 0 bases from V and 5 bases from J, leaving 10 bases between. CDR3 sequence reads: CASSEAGAPYGYTF. CDR3 DNA: TGTGCCAGCAGTGAAGCAGGGGCCCCATATGGCTACACCTTC.

This rearrangement joins TRBV11-2 to TRBJ1-1; tentatively, D is TRBD1 (6 bases). V lost 4 bases and J lost 4, with 13 bases in between. The germline V gene encodes CDR1 SGHAT and CDR2 FQNNGV. The CDR3 has 14 residues. For the CDR3, the DNA is TGTGCCAGCAGCTCTTCGAGGGGGATCACTGAAGCTTTCTTT. This translates into CASSSSRGITEAFF. Full variable domain (remainder filled in from reference TRBV11-2 and TRBJ1-1): EAGVAQSPRYKIIEKRQSVAFWCNPISGHATLYWYQQILGQGPKLLIQFQNNGVVDDSQLPKDRFSAERLKGVDSTLKIQPAKLEDSAVYLCASSSSRGITEAFFGQGTRLTVV.

This rearrangement joins TRBV6-5 to TRBJ2-7; D ambiguous. V lost 8 bases and J 6 bases, leaving 17 bases between the germline ends. The length of the CDR3 is 13 residues. Germline assignment: CDR1 MNHEY and CDR2 SVGAGI. The CDR3 sequence is CASVPSNSAEQYF. DNA of the CDR3: TGTGCCAGCGTCCCCTCAAACAGTGCCGAGCAGTACTTC.